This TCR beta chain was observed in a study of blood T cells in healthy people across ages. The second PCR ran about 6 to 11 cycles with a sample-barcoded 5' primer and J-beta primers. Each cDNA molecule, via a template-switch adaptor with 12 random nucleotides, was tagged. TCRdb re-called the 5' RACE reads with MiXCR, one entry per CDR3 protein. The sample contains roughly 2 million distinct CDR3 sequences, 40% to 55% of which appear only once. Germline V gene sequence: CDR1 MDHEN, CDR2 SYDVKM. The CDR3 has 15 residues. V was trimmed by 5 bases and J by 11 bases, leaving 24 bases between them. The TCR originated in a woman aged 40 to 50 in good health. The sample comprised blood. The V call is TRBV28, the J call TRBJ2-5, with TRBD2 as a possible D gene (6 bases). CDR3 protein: CASSPFGRVDNEQYF. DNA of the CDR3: TGTGCCAGCAGTCCATTCGGGAGAGTTGACAATGAGCAGTACTTC.